This T cell receptor (beta chain) emerged from a study of T cells after yellow fever vaccination. Study findings and constraints: Clones that expanded after primary vaccination mostly reappeared after the booster (96% CD4, approximately 85% CD8). Researchers cautioned that FACS-sorted repertoires could harbor abundant clonotypes contaminating from the bulk population.

The CDR3 consists of 15 residues. The V gene's germline CDR1 is SGHNT and CDR2 YYREEE (reference sequence). V was pared by 2 bases and J by 1 base, with 1 base of the junction left unmatched. Template-switching 5'RACE yielded the TCR cDNA; a universal primer site and UMIs were added in the process. TCRdb reprocessed the 5' RACE reads with MiXCR, giving one entry per CDR3 protein. The sample consists of 170,000 or so distinct CDR3 sequences, around 9.3% of them appearing once. About this clonotype: Its antigen is not identified.

V gene TRBV5-4 combines with J gene TRBJ2-1; TRBD2 matches at 9 bases. The clonotype comes from a man between 18 and 35 years old who received the YFV17D yellow fever vaccine. The sequencing here drew on CD8+ T cells sorted from PBMCs, taken 45 days after the yellow fever booster vaccination. CDR3 nucleotides: TGTGCCAGCAGCTTTCTAGCGGGGTCCTACAATGAGCAGTTCTTC. This sequence encodes CASSFLAGSYNEQFF. The variable domain in full, with the rest retrieved from reference TRBV5-4 and TRBJ2-1, is ETGVTQSPTHLIKTRGQQVTLRCSSQSGHNTVSWYQQALGQGPQFIFQYYREEENGRGNFPPRFSGLQFPNYSSELNVNALELDDSALYLCASSFLAGSYNEQFFGPGTRLTVL.